This is a list of T cell receptor beta chains from one sample in a study of beta chain features in type 1 diabetes. The repertoire was sequenced with immunoSEQ multiplex PCR; TCRdb's copy has only in-frame clones and lacks some. Of roughly 340,000 clones listed, around 12% were seen once; the top ten hold around 0.01%. Specimen: naive CD4+ T cells from blood. The receptors stem from a young woman with type 1 diabetes. CDR3s include the opening cysteine and the closing phenylalanine or tryptophan. A D gene is named only where the DNA matches it firmly. Not every row has a clone size; where given, it reads once, few, many or a size class.

abundance: .
v_gene: TRBV6-1
d_gene: TRBD1
j_gene: TRBJ2-3
CDR3aa: CASRRTGHTDTQYF
CDR3nt: TGTGCCAGCAGGAGGACAGGGCACACAGATACGCAGTATTTT

abundance: few
v_gene: TRBV18
d_gene: .
j_gene: TRBJ1-2
CDR3aa: CASSPADYGYTF
CDR3nt: TGTGCCAGCTCACCTGCGGATTATGGCTACACCTTC

abundance: few
v_gene: TRBV5-4
d_gene: .
j_gene: TRBJ1-1
CDR3aa: CASSVGEGGIGDAFF
CDR3nt: TGTGCCAGCAGCGTAGGGGAGGGAGGGATCGGGGACGCTTTCTTT

abundance: .
v_gene: TRBV28
d_gene: TRBD1
j_gene: TRBJ2-3
CDR3aa: CASTRQGPDTQYF
CDR3nt: TGTGCCAGCACTCGACAGGGGCCGGATACGCAGTATTTT

abundance: .
v_gene: TRBV28
d_gene: .
j_gene: TRBJ2-1
CDR3aa: CASSVTLVAGQFF
CDR3nt: TGTGCCAGCAGTGTGACACTTGTGGCTGGGCAGTTCTTC

abundance: .
v_gene: TRBV29-1
d_gene: TRBD1
j_gene: TRBJ2-7
CDR3aa: CSVGTGSNEQYF
CDR3nt: TGCAGCGTTGGGACAGGGTCCAACGAGCAGTACTTC

abundance: few
v_gene: TRBV5-1
d_gene: TRBD1
j_gene: TRBJ2-3
CDR3aa: CASSVGGQGSTDTQYF
CDR3nt: TGCGCCAGCAGCGTTGGAGGACAGGGAAGCACAGATACGCAGTATTTT

abundance: few
v_gene: TRBV2
d_gene: TRBD1
j_gene: TRBJ2-3
CDR3aa: CASSRGTGSTDTQYF
CDR3nt: TGTGCCAGCAGCCGGGGGACAGGAAGCACAGATACGCAGTATTTT

abundance: once
v_gene: TRBV28
d_gene: TRBD1
j_gene: TRBJ1-2
CDR3aa: CASSLRDRTYYGYTF
CDR3nt: TGTGCCAGCAGTTTAAGGGACAGGACCTACTATGGCTACACCTTC

abundance: .
v_gene: TRBV13
d_gene: .
j_gene: TRBJ1-1
CDR3aa: CASSNMNTEAFF
CDR3nt: TGTGCCAGCAGCAATATGAACACTGAAGCTTTCTTT

abundance: .
v_gene: TRBV19
d_gene: .
j_gene: TRBJ2-4
CDR3aa: CATGEYAKNIQYF
CDR3nt: TGTGCAACGGGGGAATACGCCAAAAACATTCAGTACTTC

abundance: .
v_gene: TRBV29-1
d_gene: .
j_gene: TRBJ2-7
CDR3aa: CSVEAGLGSEQYF
CDR3nt: TGCAGCGTTGAAGCAGGGTTAGGCAGCGAGCAGTACTTC

abundance: few
v_gene: TRBV29-1
d_gene: .
j_gene: TRBJ2-4
CDR3aa: CSVVDRISIQYF
CDR3nt: TGCAGCGTTGTTGACAGGATAAGCATTCAGTACTTC

abundance: .
v_gene: TRBV4-1
d_gene: TRBD2
j_gene: TRBJ2-3
CDR3aa: CASSPQWRGATDTQYF
CDR3nt: TGCGCCAGCAGCCCCCAATGGCGGGGGGCAACAGATACGCAGTATTTT

abundance: few
v_gene: TRBV10-3
d_gene: TRBD1
j_gene: TRBJ1-2
CDR3aa: CAINPGTGYGYTF
CDR3nt: TGTGCCATCAACCCCGGGACAGGGTACGGCTACACCTTC

abundance: few
v_gene: TRBV4-3
d_gene: TRBD2
j_gene: TRBJ2-1
CDR3aa: CASTPGGGINEQFF
CDR3nt: TGCGCCAGCACCCCGGGAGGAGGGATCAATGAGCAGTTCTTC

abundance: few
v_gene: TRBV7-9
d_gene: .
j_gene: TRBJ2-3
CDR3aa: CASSSDREGTDTQYF
CDR3nt: TGTGCCAGCAGCTCCGACAGGGAGGGCACAGATACGCAGTATTTT

abundance: few
v_gene: TRBV15
d_gene: TRBD2
j_gene: TRBJ2-3
CDR3aa: CATSRVLQPTSGRLDTQYF
CDR3nt: TGTGCCACCAGCAGAGTCCTCCAACCTACTAGCGGACGTCTGGATACGCAGTATTTT

abundance: few
v_gene: TRBV5-1
d_gene: .
j_gene: TRBJ1-2
CDR3aa: CASSRDFYGYTF
CDR3nt: TGCGCCAGCAGCCGGGACTTCTATGGCTACACCTTC

abundance: few
v_gene: TRBV7-2
d_gene: .
j_gene: TRBJ2-6
CDR3aa: CASSLTRAGANVLTF
CDR3nt: TGTGCCAGCAGCTTAACCCGGGCTGGGGCCAACGTCCTGACTTTC

abundance: few
v_gene: TRBV5-6
d_gene: .
j_gene: TRBJ2-7
CDR3aa: CASSAVQPYEQYF
CDR3nt: TGTGCCAGCAGCGCCGTACAGCCCTACGAGCAGTACTTC

abundance: .
v_gene: TRBV5-1
d_gene: .
j_gene: TRBJ2-5
CDR3aa: CASSKVGYQETQYF
CDR3nt: TGCGCCAGCAGCAAGGTCGGGTACCAAGAGACCCAGTACTTC

abundance: few
v_gene: TRBV18
d_gene: .
j_gene: TRBJ2-1
CDR3aa: CASSPASGGSANEQFF
CDR3nt: TGTGCCAGCTCACCGGCTTCCGGGGGATCCGCCAATGAGCAGTTCTTC

abundance: few
v_gene: TRBV25-1
d_gene: TRBD2
j_gene: TRBJ2-1
CDR3aa: CASSEALAGYNEQFF
CDR3nt: TGTGCCAGCAGTGAAGCTCTAGCGGGGTACAATGAGCAGTTCTTC

abundance: few
v_gene: TRBV7-2
d_gene: TRBD1
j_gene: TRBJ2-7
CDR3aa: CASSLTGGGYEQYF
CDR3nt: TGTGCCAGCAGCTTAACAGGGGGCGGCTACGAGCAGTACTTC

abundance: few
v_gene: TRBV2
d_gene: .
j_gene: TRBJ1-1
CDR3aa: CASRTKTGNTEAFF
CDR3nt: TGTGCCAGCAGGACCAAGACAGGGAACACTGAAGCTTTCTTT